This T cell receptor (beta chain) was found in a study of blood T cell repertoires in COVID-19. Across the whole study: Nucleic acid was either cDNA or gDNA, and it came from T cells, B-cell-depleted T cells, or PBMCs.

Losses at the gene ends were 2 bases for V and 6 bases for J; bases not matched to a gene: 7. Germline-derived CDR1 and CDR2 are SNHLY and FYNNEI. The CDR3 covers 16 residues. The assay was immunoSEQ multiplex PCR, and TCRdb's table has in-frame clones only and misses some. The repertoire consists of 300,000 or so clones, with about 86% occurring once and the leading ten covering approximately 4.4%. Material for sequencing was PBMCs or T cells enriched from blood (not recorded which). This receptor was identified in a woman between 35 and 50 years old with acute COVID-19. The chain couples TRBV2 to TRBJ1-5, with TRBD1 matching over 10 bases. Written as DNA, the CDR3 is TGTGCCAGCAGTGAAACACGGACAGGGGGGGTTCAGCCCCAGCATTTT. Protein sequence: CASSETRTGGVQPQHF.